A single T cell receptor (beta chain) is shown here with its context. Its antigen remains undetermined. Base-call qualities are not available, and no considerably larger clone is one nucleotide away. Its CDR3 holds 12 amino acids, cysteine through phenylalanine. The sequence is cut down to CDR3 DNA, 36 bases in frame from base 1. A distance of 4 bases separates the germline ends of V and J, which lose 1 base and 6 bases respectively. CDR1 and CDR2 are drawn from the germline V gene (reference sequence): SEHNR, FQNEAQ. This sample stems from a study of blood T cell repertoires in COVID-19 (dated by TCRdb to between 2020 and 2021). Background for the entire study: The collaborator samples originated in the United States, Italy and Spain and spanned the acute and convalescent phases of COVID-19. The prospective study material was composed of cDNA or gDNA derived from T cells, B-cell-depleted T cells, or PBMCs. Subjects who had been exposed to COVID-19, were actively infected with it, or had recovered from it provided the deeply sampled blood TCRbeta repertoires that made up the dataset. A freely available public database, intended as a resource for researchers studying the immune response to SARS-CoV-2, is where the repertoires were released. The samples were drawn from two sources: the first 160 participants of the ongoing ImmuneRACE study, and 1,000 to 1,500 subjects contributed by 6 global collaborators. Sample metadata almost always included a de-identified subject ID, COVID-19 status, age in years and sex. HLA class I and class II types, where available, came from metadata supplied by the sample provider rather than from assay-based typing. The investigation overall reported the following: The amount of clinical and demographic metadata varied by source and participant and was provided uncurated.

The immunoSEQ Assay, a bias-controlled multiplex PCR, was used to amplify TCRbeta CDR3 regions from genomic DNA. The source study handled its data this way. Within the assay, amplification of reference gene primers was used to estimate how many nucleated cells each sample contained. To quantify the absolute abundance of each unique TCRbeta CDR3 rearrangement, sequence reads were collapsed and filtered. Productive Simpson clonality was computed per sample as the square root of Simpson's diversity index over productive rearrangements. Entries here come from immuneACCESS through TCRdb and include only in-frame sequences with V and J called. Some clones fail to appear in such tables; in the studies checked, an unresolved V gene covers under half of the shortfall, and the cause of the remainder is unknown. The DNA gave D and trimming, while V, J and clone size come from that table. The sample profile shows 200,000 or so clones; about four fifths of them were found once. The ten largest make up more than 4.5% of the sample.

Participants in the prospective study were enrolled through a virtual design, were aged about 18 to 89 years, and lived in 24 United States geographic areas. Cohort assignment in the prospective study relied on participant-reported clinical history from a screening survey and a study questionnaire. Exposed participants were defined as having been in contact with someone with a PCR-confirmed or clinician-diagnosed COVID-19 case within 2 weeks of study entry. Each participant in the prospective study had whole blood, serum and a nasopharyngeal or oropharyngeal swab collected by mobile phlebotomists. Participants in the prospective study had the option to provide additional blood draws and questionnaires over a roughly two-month period. Before DNA extraction, prospective study blood samples were shipped either frozen or at room temperature.

Material for sequencing was PBMCs or T cells enriched from blood (not recorded which). The rearrangement joined TRBV7-9 to TRBJ1-5, with an unclear D gene assignment. This clonotype was obtained from a woman in her forties or fifties who had been exposed to COVID-19. In nucleotides, the sequence is TGTGCCAGCAGCTTAGGTATTCAGCCCCAGCATTTT. This translates into CASSLGIQPQHF. The full variable domain, completed from the reference TRBV7-9 and TRBJ1-5 proteins outside the CDR3, reads DTGVSQNPRHKITKRGQNVTFRCDPISEHNRLYWYRQTLGQGPEFLTYFQNEAQLEKSRLLSDRFSAERPKGSFSTLEIQRTEQGDSAMYLCASSLGIQPQHFGDGTRLSIL.